The 13 T cell receptor beta chains listed next were all sequenced from one sample in a study of vaccination and CD4 T cells after COVID-19. The Oncomine TCR Beta short-read assay sequenced DNA from cultured CD4+ T cells. One entry per CDR3 protein results from TCRdb running MiXCR on the PCR reads. The table records 8,200 or so distinct CDR3 sequences, roughly two thirds of them present only once. As to treatment: roughly ten-day PBMC culture with coronavirus spike peptide pools or control peptides (ViraFEST assay). No antigen has been assigned to these receptors. Input material: CD4+ T cells from blood, cultured in vitro. All receptors come from a human donor who had recovered from COVID-19.

This rearrangement joins TRBV29-1 to TRBJ1-1; D call uncertain. The V gene's germline CDR1 is SQVTM and CDR2 ANQGSEA. Trimming removed 4 bases at V and 3 bases at J, with 12 bases between. This CDR3 contains 13 residues. The CDR3 protein is CSVGKWSDTEAFF. CDR3 DNA: TGCAGCGTTGGTAAATGGTCGGACACTGAAGCTTTCTTT. Full variable domain (outside the CDR3, taken from reference TRBV29-1 and TRBJ1-1): SAVISQKPSRDICQRGTSLTIQCQVDSQVTMMFWYRQQPGQSLTLIATANQGSEATYESGFVIDKFPISRPNLTFSTLTVSNMSPEDSSIYLCSVGKWSDTEAFFGQGTRLTVV.

The chain carries TRBV4-3 and TRBJ2-3; D gene uncertain. The CDR3 has 13 residues. Germline CDR1 reads LGHNA; CDR2 reads YSLEER. Trimming pared 0 bases from V and 4 bases from J, leaving 5 bases between. Here the CDR3 DNA reads TGCGCCAGCAGCCAAGATCTCCCAGATACGCAGTATTTT. Amino acid sequence: CASSQDLPDTQYF.

The CDR3 DNA reads TGTGCCAGCAGCCAAAATGCTAGACTAGCGGGGGGCCAAGTCCAAGAGACCCAGTACTTC. This sequence encodes CASSQNARLAGGQVQETQYF. The V gene is TRBV6-1, the J gene TRBJ2-5; the match to TRBD2 covers 13 bases. CDR1 MNHNS and CDR2 SASEGT come from the germline V gene. The CDR3 is made up of 20 amino acids. Trimming at V came to 6 bases and at J to 1 base, leaving 17 bases not matched to a gene.

The V gene is TRBV7-9, the J gene TRBJ2-2, with D possibly matching TRBD2 (5 bases). Trimming removed 5 bases from V and 5 bases from J, with 15 bases in between. CDR3 length equals 15 residues. The germline V gene encodes CDR1 SEHNR and CDR2 FQNEAQ (reference sequence). CDR3: CASSTWTSFTGELFF. The CDR3 nucleotides are TGTGCCAGCAGCACCTGGACTTCCTTTACCGGGGAGCTGTTTTTT.

This clonotype was detected a few times. This chain connects TRBV15 to TRBJ2-3; 12 positions match TRBD2. With 2 bases clipped from V and 0 bases from J, the junction kept 0 bases outside the gene matches. The CDR3 is 16 amino acids. Germline CDR1 reads LNHNV; CDR2 reads YYDKDF (reference sequence). CDR3 sequence (DNA): TGTGCCACCAGCAGAACTAGCGGGGGGAGCACAGATACGCAGTATTTT. Translating it yields CATSRTSGGSTDTQYF.

This sequence joins TRBV7-2 and TRBJ1-2, with D unclear. The CDR3 spans 14 residues. V dropped 1 base and J dropped 1 base, with 7 bases sitting between them. Germline V lookup: CDR1 SGHTA, CDR2 FQGNSA. The CDR3 loop reads CASSLDSSNYGYTF. In DNA, the CDR3 is TGTGCCAGCAGCTTAGACAGCAGTAACTATGGCTACACCTTC.

The rearrangement links TRBV12-3 or TRBV12-4 to TRBJ2-3; 10 nucleotides match TRBD2. V trimming: 6 bases; J trimming: 6 bases; junction bases outside the gene matches: 6. This CDR3 is built from 14 residues. The DNA for the CDR3 is TGTGCCAGCAGCCTAGCGGGAGTAGCGGATACGCAGTATTTT. As protein: CASSLAGVADTQYF.

The V call is TRBV15, the J call TRBJ1-6; maybe TRBD1 (5 bases). The CDR3 extends over 13 amino acids. V lost 5 bases and J 9 bases, leaving 11 bases between the germline ends. Germline values: CDR1 LNHNV, CDR2 YYDKDF (reference sequence). The CDR3 sequence is CATSSGRGSPLHF. DNA of the CDR3: TGTGCCACCAGCTCCGGTAGGGGTTCACCCCTCCACTTT.

The genes are TRBV6-1 and TRBJ1-5, with a possible D match to TRBD1 (5 bases). Deletions cut 4 bases from V and 6 bases from J, with 16 bases between. The germline V gene has CDR1 MNHNS and CDR2 SASEGT. The CDR3 contains 15 residues. Here the CDR3 DNA reads TGTGCCAGCAGTGTCCCAGGGAAAGGGGCTCAGCCCCAGCATTTT. The encoded protein is CASSVPGKGAQPQHF.

The chain uses TRBV7-2 and TRBJ1-2, with a weak D call TRBD1 (6 bases). The CDR3 covers 12 residues. Germline CDR1 and CDR2: SGHTA and FQGNSA. V was pared by 5 bases and J by 5 bases, with 9 bases between. The CDR3 nucleotides read TGTGCCAGCAGCCCCCAGGGGTATGGCTACACCTTC. It translates to CASSPQGYGYTF.

J is TRBJ2-7 and V is TRBV10-3; perhaps TRBD1 as D (7 bases). V was shortened by 6 bases and J by 4 bases, with 16 bases between the two germline ends. This CDR3 contains 14 residues. Looked up from germline, CDR1 is ENHRY and CDR2 is SYGVKD. CDR3 coding DNA: TGTGCCATCAGCGCCGACAGGGCGGGGTACGAGCAGTACTTC. Its protein is CAISADRAGYEQYF.

This clonotype appeared a few times. The chain uses TRBV6-2 or TRBV6-3 and TRBJ1-2, with D tentatively TRBD1 (6 bases). In germline, CDR1 is MNHEY, CDR2 SVGEGT. V shed 2 bases and J shed 3 bases, with 10 bases lying between them. The length of the CDR3 is 14 residues. Written as DNA, the CDR3 is TGTGCCAGCAGTTACGCCCAGGGGTACTATGGCTACACCTTC. This codes for CASSYAQGYYGYTF.

This chain connects TRBV7-2 to TRBJ1-1; D may be TRBD1 (6 bases). V shed 1 base and J shed 11 bases, with 14 bases lying between them. Germline CDR1 SGHTA, CDR2 FQGNSA. There are 13 residues in the CDR3. The CDR3 is CASSLDADRKAFF. Written as DNA, the CDR3 is TGTGCCAGCAGCTTAGATGCCGACAGGAAGGCTTTCTTT.